This entry lists 30 T cell receptor beta chains sequenced from one sample in a study of somatic mutations in cytotoxic T cells in rheumatoid arthritis. Clones were read by immunoSEQ multiplex PCR, and TCRdb kept only the in-frame ones, dropping some. This sample has more than 15,000 clones; 70% to 85% occur once, and the top ten carry roughly 5.3%. Material for sequencing was CD8+ T cells sorted from blood. The origin of the receptors is a man in his fifties or sixties in good health.

V is TRBV5-4 and J is TRBJ2-1; 8 nucleotides match TRBD2. V lost 0 bases and J lost 2; bases outside the gene matches: 4. The CDR3 runs 16 residues. Germline V lookup: CDR1 SGHNT, CDR2 YYREEE (reference sequence). CDR3 sequence reads: CASSLVGRGTYNEQFF. CDR3 sequence (DNA): TGTGCCAGCAGCTTGGTCGGGAGGGGTACCTACAATGAGCAGTTCTTC. Full variable domain (missing parts from reference TRBV5-4 and TRBJ2-1): ETGVTQSPTHLIKTRGQQVTLRCSSQSGHNTVSWYQQALGQGPQFIFQYYREEENGRGNFPPRFSGLQFPNYSSELNVNALELDDSALYLCASSLVGRGTYNEQFFGPGTRLTVL.

The rearrangement uses TRBV29-1 and TRBJ2-2, with D perhaps matching TRBD1 (6 bases). The CDR3 consists of 13 residues. The germline V gene encodes CDR1 SQVTM and CDR2 ANQGSEA. With 6 bases removed from V and 5 bases from J, the gap between germline ends came to 13 bases. The CDR3 nucleotides are TGCAGCGTCCGGACAGATTTTACCGGGGAGCTGTTTTTT. Translating it yields CSVRTDFTGELFF.

This clone has only one observation. This rearrangement joins TRBV19 to TRBJ2-3, with 8 bases aligning to TRBD2. The CDR3 runs 13 residues. Trimming at V came to 4 bases and at J to 5 bases, leaving 2 bases not matched to a gene. Germline V gene sequence: CDR1 LNHDA, CDR2 SQIVND (reference sequence). In DNA form, the CDR3 reads TGTGCCAGTAGTAGACTAGCGATAGATACGCAGTATTTT. Translating it yields CASSRLAIDTQYF.

This chain connects TRBV11-2 to TRBJ2-3; 8 bases fit TRBD2. CDR1 is SGHAT and CDR2 is FQNNGV in the germline V gene. V trimming: 11 bases; J trimming: 0 bases; junction bases outside the gene matches: 13. The CDR3 is 16 residues long. As DNA, the CDR3 is TGTGCCGGGTCATCCCGGACTAGCCTTAGCACAGATACGCAGTATTTT. Amino acid sequence: CAGSSRTSLSTDTQYF.

This clone has a single count. Different DNA sequences within this sample yield the same CDR3. The DNA of the CDR3 is TGTGCCAGCAGCTTAGGGACTAGCGGGAGGCCCCAAGAGACCCAGTACTTC. Encoded protein: CASSLGTSGRPQETQYF. The rearrangement links TRBV7-9 to TRBJ2-5, with TRBD2 matching 14 bases. Germline CDR1 is SEHNR and CDR2 is FQNEAQ (reference sequence). Germline trimming cut 1 base from V and 1 base from J; bases unmatched to any gene: 2. CDR3 length: 17 residues.

The chain recombines TRBV9 with TRBJ2-7; tentative D call: TRBD1 (6 bases). Germline V gene lookup returns CDR1 SGDLS and CDR2 YYNGEE. V was pared by 4 bases and J by 3 bases, with 8 bases between. The CDR3 is 12 residues long. The CDR3 spells CASSPQGYEQYF. The CDR3 nucleotides are TGTGCCAGCAGCCCACAGGGCTACGAGCAGTACTTC.

This chain links TRBV19 with TRBJ1-1; unclear D gene. The V end was cut by 5 bases, the J end by 1 base, with 5 bases between. The CDR3 runs 12 residues. CDR1 is LNHDA and CDR2 is SQIVND in the germline V gene (reference sequence). The CDR3, as DNA: TGTGCCAGTAGTCGGGGGAACACTGAAGCTTTCTTT. This translates into CASSRGNTEAFF.

The rearrangement joins TRBV7-6 to TRBJ2-2, with TRBD1 as a possible D gene (6 bases). CDR3 length equals 14 residues. The germline V and J ends were trimmed by 6 bases and 1 base, with 9 bases remaining between them. Germline CDR1 SGHVS, CDR2 FNYEAQ. The CDR3 sequence is CASRPGQNTGELFF. Written as DNA, the CDR3 is TGTGCCAGCAGGCCGGGACAGAACACCGGGGAGCTGTTTTTT.

V and J are TRBV4-2 and TRBJ2-3, with TRBD2 as a possible D gene (6 bases). The CDR3 contains 17 residues. V was pared by 1 base and J by 1 base, with 15 bases between. Per germline, CDR1 LGHNA and CDR2 YNFKEQ. The CDR3 DNA is TGTGCCAGCAGCCAAGGGATTGGGCGGGACCGCACAGATACGCAGTATTTT. Amino acid sequence: CASSQGIGRDRTDTQYF.

The V call is TRBV19, the J call TRBJ2-1; 7 bases match TRBD2. Germline CDR1 and CDR2: LNHDA and SQIVND (reference sequence). This CDR3 has 17 amino acids. Trimming cost V 1 base and J 0 bases; bases outside gene matches: 6. The CDR3: CASSIGLAESSYNEQFF. The CDR3 DNA reads as TGTGCCAGTAGTATAGGCCTAGCGGAAAGCTCCTACAATGAGCAGTTCTTC.

This clone was observed a handful of times. V usage is TRBV11-1 and J usage is TRBJ2-7; a weak D match, TRBD1 (5 bases). Germline V gives CDR1 SGHAT, CDR2 FQDESV (reference sequence). This CDR3 spans 13 amino acids. With 3 bases removed from V and 3 bases from J, the gap between germline ends came to 9 bases. The CDR3 sequence: CASSFSQGYEQYF. For the CDR3, the DNA is TGTGCCAGCAGCTTCAGCCAGGGCTACGAGCAGTACTTC.

J is TRBJ1-5 and V is TRBV27; tentatively, D is TRBD1 (6 bases). Germline V gives CDR1 MNHEY, CDR2 SMNVEV (reference sequence). The CDR3 covers 15 residues. Trimming removed 6 bases from V and 2 bases from J, with 14 bases in between. The CDR3, as DNA: TGTGCCAGCAGGGGGGGGCAGGGCGGCAATCAGCCCCAGCATTTT. Protein product: CASRGGQGGNQPQHF.

The chain employs TRBV5-8 and TRBJ2-6; 8 bases match TRBD1. There are 15 residues in the CDR3. Trimming took 3 bases from V and 4 from J; bases not matched to a gene: 3. From germline, CDR1 is SGHTS and CDR2 YDEGEE. CDR3 protein: CASSWTGFGANVLTF. For the CDR3, the DNA is TGTGCCAGCAGCTGGACAGGGTTCGGGGCCAACGTCCTGACTTTC. Full variable domain (outside the CDR3, taken from reference TRBV5-8 and TRBJ2-6): EAGVTQSPTHLIKTRGQQATLRCSPISGHTSVYWYQQALGLGLQFLLWYDEGEERNRGNFPPRFSGRQFPNYSSELNVNALELEDSALYLCASSWTGFGANVLTFGAGSRLTVL.

The chain links TRBV5-5 to TRBJ1-6; a weak D match, TRBD1 (6 bases). Germline CDR1 reads SGHKS; CDR2 reads YYEKEE (reference sequence). V lost 0 bases and J lost 12, with 13 bases in between. This CDR3 contains 14 residues. CDR3 DNA sequence: TGTGCCAGCAGCTTGGAAGGGGGGGGCTTACCCCTCCACTTT. Its protein is CASSLEGGGLPLHF.

The chain has TRBV7-9 and TRBJ1-2, with TRBD1 matching over 8 bases. CDR3 size: 17 residues. CDR1 SEHNR and CDR2 FQNEAQ come from the germline V gene (reference sequence). Unmatched junction bases numbered 13, after V lost 1 base and J lost 6 bases. The CDR3 coding sequence is TGTGCCAGCAGCTTAGACGGCCTTCAGGGGGCTTTGGATGGCTACACCTTC. Protein sequence: CASSLDGLQGALDGYTF.

V gene TRBV7-8 combines with J gene TRBJ2-3; TRBD2 matches at 9 bases. This CDR3 region has 16 residues. Germline V lookup: CDR1 SGHVS, CDR2 FQNEAQ. V was clipped by 4 bases and J by 6 bases; unmatched bases: 11. The CDR3 here is CASSSYLAGLEDTQYF. As DNA, the CDR3 is TGTGCCAGCAGCTCCTACCTAGCGGGATTAGAGGATACGCAGTATTTT. Variable domain in full (rest from reference TRBV7-8 and TRBJ2-3): GAGVSQSPRYKVAKRGQDVALRCDPISGHVSLFWYQQALGQGPEFLTYFQNEAQLDKSGLPSDRFFAERPEGSVSTLKIQRTQQEDSAVYLCASSSYLAGLEDTQYFGPGTRLTVL.

V is TRBV28 and J is TRBJ1-4; D unresolved. Germline values: CDR1 MDHEN, CDR2 SYDVKM. The CDR3 contains 12 residues. V shed 6 bases and J shed 7 bases, with 9 bases lying between them. CDR3 protein: CASSLLAEKLFF. The CDR3 DNA reads as TGTGCCAGCAGCCTCCTAGCTGAAAAACTGTTTTTT.

The V gene is TRBV19, the J gene TRBJ1-1, with D tentatively TRBD1 (6 bases). Germline loops: CDR1 LNHDA, CDR2 SQIVND (reference sequence). With 5 bases removed from V and 5 bases from J, the gap between germline ends came to 21 bases. The CDR3 runs 16 residues. CDR3 sequence (DNA): TGTGCCAGTAGTCTGACGGGGGGCGCGGCAGGGACTGAAGCTTTCTTT. It specifies CASSLTGGAAGTEAFF.

The table lists this clone with a few counts. The V call is TRBV27, the J call TRBJ2-3; 9 bases align to TRBD2. There are 14 residues in the CDR3. J lost 4 bases, V lost 3 bases, and 2 bases had no gene match. Germline values: CDR1 MNHEY, CDR2 SMNVEV (reference sequence). The CDR3 region is CASSFAGGADTQYF. In DNA, the CDR3 is TGTGCCAGCAGTTTTGCGGGAGGGGCAGATACGCAGTATTTT.

The chain is built from TRBV9 and TRBJ2-1; the match to TRBD2 covers 9 bases. The CDR3 has 16 residues. CDR1 is SGDLS and CDR2 is YYNGEE in the germline V gene. V was pared by 3 bases and J by 12 bases, with 16 bases of the junction left unmatched. The chain's CDR3 is CASSDSGTSIRGGQFF. The CDR3 nucleotides read TGTGCCAGCAGCGATTCCGGGACTAGCATCCGAGGGGGGCAGTTCTTC.

V is TRBV27 and J is TRBJ1-3, with 12 positions matching TRBD1. CDR3 length: 17 residues. The V gene end was trimmed by 8 bases and the J gene end by 3 bases; junction bases not matched to a gene: 11. Germline V gives CDR1 MNHEY, CDR2 SMNVEV (reference sequence). This CDR3 is CASSNIGTGGSGNTIYF. The CDR3 DNA reads TGTGCCAGCTCAAATATAGGGACAGGGGGCAGTGGAAACACCATATATTTT.

This sequence joins TRBV6-5 and TRBJ1-5; TRBD1 might be the D (5 bases). Trimming removed 7 bases from V and 0 bases from J, with 10 bases in between. The CDR3 runs 14 residues. The V gene's germline CDR1 is MNHEY and CDR2 SVGAGI. The CDR3 reads CASKQDNSNQPQHF. The DNA of the CDR3 is TGTGCCAGCAAACAGGATAATAGCAATCAGCCCCAGCATTTT.

The gene calls are TRBV9 and TRBJ1-1, with TRBD1 matching 7 bases. After removal of 3 bases from V and 7 bases from J, the junction contained 9 bases not matched to a gene. The CDR3 has 14 residues. Germline V gives CDR1 SGDLS, CDR2 YYNGEE. In DNA form, the CDR3 reads TGTGCCAGCAGCGGACAGGGCCGGGTGGATGAAGCTTTCTTT. It translates to CASSGQGRVDEAFF.

V gene TRBV27 combines with J gene TRBJ2-2; 11 nucleotides match TRBD2. The CDR3 runs 15 residues. Trimming cost V 3 bases and J 10 bases; bases outside gene matches: 7. CDR1 is MNHEY, CDR2 SMNVEV, per germline (reference sequence). DNA for the CDR3: TGTGCCAGCAGTTTCCTTAGCGGGGGGGCCGAGGAGCTGTTTTTT. This gives the protein CASSFLSGGAEELFF.

V and J are TRBV10-2 and TRBJ2-5; D is possibly TRBD1 (8 bases). CDR3 length: 17 amino acids. CDR1 and CDR2 from the germline V gene are WSHSY and SAAADI. V was shortened by 6 bases and J by 1 base, with 21 bases between the two germline ends. The CDR3 here is CASSPRGVQGAQETQYF. The CDR3 DNA follows: TGCGCCAGCAGCCCCCGGGGGGTTCAGGGGGCCCAAGAGACCCAGTACTTC.

This chain connects TRBV5-6 to TRBJ2-7; 8 bases line up with TRBD2. This CDR3 has 14 residues. Unmatched junction bases numbered 8, after V lost 7 bases and J lost 2 bases. Germline-derived CDR1 and CDR2 are SGHDT and YYEEEE. The CDR3 loop reads CASASGGSPYEQYF. CDR3 DNA: TGTGCCAGCGCAAGCGGGGGCTCCCCCTACGAGCAGTACTTC.

The rearrangement joins TRBV5-4 to TRBJ1-1; the match to TRBD1 covers 9 bases. Germline lookup yields CDR1 SGHNT and CDR2 YYREEE (reference sequence). The CDR3 loop spans 13 amino acids. Trimming took 10 bases from V and 5 from J; bases not matched to a gene: 9. This CDR3 is CADHRGPVTEAFF. As DNA, the CDR3 is TGTGCCGACCACAGGGGGCCGGTTACTGAAGCTTTCTTT.

The J gene is TRBJ2-1, the V gene TRBV27; TRBD2 matches at 8 bases. The CDR3 has 16 amino acids. CDR1 and CDR2 (germline): MNHEY, SMNVEV (reference sequence). The J segment lost 4 bases and the V segment lost 4 bases, leaving 9 bases of the junction unmatched. CDR3 nucleotide sequence: TGTGCCAGCAGTTCAGACAGCGGGAGCGGATACAATGAGCAGTTCTTC. This translates into CASSSDSGSGYNEQFF.

This sequence joins TRBV27 and TRBJ1-2; 8 bases map to TRBD1. Unmatched junction bases numbered 10, after V lost 3 bases and J lost 7 bases. This CDR3 is built from 15 residues. The germline CDR1 and CDR2 sequences are MNHEY and SMNVEV (reference sequence). CDR3 nucleotides: TGTGCCAGCAGTTTGGGGACAGGTTTAGGTGTTGGCTACACCTTC. Encoded protein: CASSLGTGLGVGYTF.

The count of this clone is one. The chain has TRBV7-2 and TRBJ2-3; 12 nucleotides match TRBD2. The CDR3 loop spans 16 amino acids. The V segment lost 5 bases and the J segment 7 bases; nucleotides outside the gene matches: 10. Germline V gives CDR1 SGHTA, CDR2 FQGNSA. DNA for the CDR3: TGTGCCAGCAGCCAAGGGACTAGCGGGTTCGGGAATACGCAGTATTTT. Its translation is CASSQGTSGFGNTQYF.